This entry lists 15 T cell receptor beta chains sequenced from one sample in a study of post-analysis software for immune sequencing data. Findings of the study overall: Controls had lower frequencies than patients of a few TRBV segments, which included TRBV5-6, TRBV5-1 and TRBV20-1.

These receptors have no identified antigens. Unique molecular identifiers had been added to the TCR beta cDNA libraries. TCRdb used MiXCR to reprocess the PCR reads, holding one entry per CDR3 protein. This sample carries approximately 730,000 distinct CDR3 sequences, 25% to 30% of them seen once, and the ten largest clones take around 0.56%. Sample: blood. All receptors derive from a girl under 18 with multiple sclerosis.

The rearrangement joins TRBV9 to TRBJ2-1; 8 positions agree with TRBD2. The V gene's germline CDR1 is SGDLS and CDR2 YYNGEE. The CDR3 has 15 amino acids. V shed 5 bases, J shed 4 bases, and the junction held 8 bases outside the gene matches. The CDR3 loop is CASSPYSGKYNEQFF. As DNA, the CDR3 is TGTGCCAGCAGTCCCTATAGCGGGAAGTACAATGAGCAGTTCTTC.

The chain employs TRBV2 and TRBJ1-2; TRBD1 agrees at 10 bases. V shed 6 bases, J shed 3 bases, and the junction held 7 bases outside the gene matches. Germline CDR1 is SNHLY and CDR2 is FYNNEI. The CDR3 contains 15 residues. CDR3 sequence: CASRERDRGDYGYTF. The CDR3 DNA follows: TGTGCCAGCAGAGAAAGGGACAGGGGCGACTATGGCTACACCTTC.

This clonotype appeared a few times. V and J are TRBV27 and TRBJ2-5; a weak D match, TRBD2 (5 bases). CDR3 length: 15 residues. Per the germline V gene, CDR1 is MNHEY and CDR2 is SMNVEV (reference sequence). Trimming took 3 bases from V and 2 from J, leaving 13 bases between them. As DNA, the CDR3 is TGTGCCAGCAGTTTTTCTTACCCGGGGCAAGAGACCCAGTACTTC. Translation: CASSFSYPGQETQYF.

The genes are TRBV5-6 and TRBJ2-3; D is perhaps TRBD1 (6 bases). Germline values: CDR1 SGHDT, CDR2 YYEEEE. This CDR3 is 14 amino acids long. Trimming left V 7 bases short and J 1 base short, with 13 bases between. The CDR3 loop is CASQNWGRTDTQYF. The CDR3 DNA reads TGTGCCAGCCAAAATTGGGGGCGCACAGATACGCAGTATTTT. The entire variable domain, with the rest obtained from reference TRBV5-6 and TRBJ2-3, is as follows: DAGVTQSPTHLIKTRGQQVTLRCSPKSGHDTVSWYQQALGQGPQFIFQYYEEEERQRGNFPDRFSGHQFPNYSSELNVNALLLGDSALYLCASQNWGRTDTQYFGPGTRLTVL.

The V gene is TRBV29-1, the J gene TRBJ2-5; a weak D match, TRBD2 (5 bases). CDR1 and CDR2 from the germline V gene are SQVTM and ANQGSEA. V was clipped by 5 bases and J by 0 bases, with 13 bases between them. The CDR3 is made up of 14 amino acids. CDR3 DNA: TGCAGCGTTTCCCCCCGGACTTACCAAGAGACCCAGTACTTC. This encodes CSVSPRTYQETQYF.

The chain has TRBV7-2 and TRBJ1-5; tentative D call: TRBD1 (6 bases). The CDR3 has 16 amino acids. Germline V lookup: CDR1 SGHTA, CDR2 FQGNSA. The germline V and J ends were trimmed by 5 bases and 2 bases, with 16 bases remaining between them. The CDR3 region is CASSSQRGQGNQPQHF. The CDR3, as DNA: TGTGCCAGCAGCAGTCAGCGGGGGCAGGGCAATCAGCCCCAGCATTTT.

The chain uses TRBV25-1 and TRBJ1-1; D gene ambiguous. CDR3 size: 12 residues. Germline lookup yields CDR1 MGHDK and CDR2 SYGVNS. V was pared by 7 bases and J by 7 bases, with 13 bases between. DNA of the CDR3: TGTGCCAGCAACGAGGGATATGGTGAAGCTTTCTTT. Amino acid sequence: CASNEGYGEAFF. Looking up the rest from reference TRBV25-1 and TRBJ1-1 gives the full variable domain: EADIYQTPRYLVIGTGKKITLECSQTMGHDKMYWYQQDPGMELHLIHYSYGVNSTEKGDLSSESTVSRIRTEHFPLTLESARPSHTSQYLCASNEGYGEAFFGQGTRLTVV.

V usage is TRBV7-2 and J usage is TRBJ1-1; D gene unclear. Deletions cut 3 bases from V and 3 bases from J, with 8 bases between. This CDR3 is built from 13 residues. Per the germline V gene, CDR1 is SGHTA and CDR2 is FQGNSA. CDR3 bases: TGTGCCAGCAGCTTCCACCCGGACACTGAAGCTTTCTTT. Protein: CASSFHPDTEAFF.

CDR3 in DNA: TGCGCCAGCACTCGGGAGGGAGGGCTTTCGAACACCGGGGAGCTGTTTTTT. The encoded protein is CASTREGGLSNTGELFF. The chain uses TRBV10-2 and TRBJ2-2; 8 bases line up with TRBD2. Unmatched junction bases numbered 10, after V lost 7 bases and J lost 0 bases. The germline gives CDR1 WSHSY, CDR2 SAAADI. The CDR3 has 17 amino acids.

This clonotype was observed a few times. CDR3 bases: TGTGCCAGCAGCTTAGCGTGGGCCACTGAAGCTTTCTTT. This translates into CASSLAWATEAFF. The V gene is TRBV7-2, the J gene TRBJ1-1; D gene ambiguous. The germline V gene encodes CDR1 SGHTA and CDR2 FQGNSA. CDR3 length equals 13 residues. V was shortened by 0 bases and J by 4 bases, with 6 bases between the two germline ends.

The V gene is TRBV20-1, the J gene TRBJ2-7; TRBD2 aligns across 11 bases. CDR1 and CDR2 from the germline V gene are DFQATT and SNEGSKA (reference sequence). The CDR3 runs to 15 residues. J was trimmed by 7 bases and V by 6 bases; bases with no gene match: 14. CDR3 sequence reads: CSAQSPGLAVLEQYF. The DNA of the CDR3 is TGCAGTGCGCAAAGCCCGGGACTAGCGGTCTTAGAGCAGTACTTC.

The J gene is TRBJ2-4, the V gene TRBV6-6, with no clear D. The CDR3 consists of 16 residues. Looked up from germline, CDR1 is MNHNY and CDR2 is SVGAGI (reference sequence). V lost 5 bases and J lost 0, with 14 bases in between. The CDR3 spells CASSKPGDLAKNIQYF. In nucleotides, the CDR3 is TGTGCCAGCAGTAAACCTGGAGACCTAGCCAAAAACATTCAGTACTTC.

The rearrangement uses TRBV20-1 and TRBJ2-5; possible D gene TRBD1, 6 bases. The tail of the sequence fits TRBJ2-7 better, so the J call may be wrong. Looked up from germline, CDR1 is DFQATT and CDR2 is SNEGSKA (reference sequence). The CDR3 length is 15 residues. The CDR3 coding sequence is TGCAGTGCTAGAGATCTTTCAGGGGCAGATTACGAGCAGTACTTC. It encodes CSARDLSGADYEQYF.

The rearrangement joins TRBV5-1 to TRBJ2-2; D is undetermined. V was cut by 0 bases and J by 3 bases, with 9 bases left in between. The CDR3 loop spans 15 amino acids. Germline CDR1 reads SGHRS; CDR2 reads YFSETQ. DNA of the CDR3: TGCGCCAGCAGCTTGGCAGTCAGCTACACCGGGGAGCTGTTTTTT. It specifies CASSLAVSYTGELFF. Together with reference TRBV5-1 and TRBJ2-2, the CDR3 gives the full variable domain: KAGVTQTPRYLIKTRGQQVTLSCSPISGHRSVSWYQQTPGQGLQFLFEYFSETQRNKGNFPGRFSGRQFSNSRSEMNVSTLELGDSALYLCASSLAVSYTGELFFGEGSRLTVL.

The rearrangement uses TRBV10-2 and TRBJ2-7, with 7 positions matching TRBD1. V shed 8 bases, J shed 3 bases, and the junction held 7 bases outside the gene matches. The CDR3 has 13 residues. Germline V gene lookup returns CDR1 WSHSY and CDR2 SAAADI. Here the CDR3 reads CASETGAGYEQYF. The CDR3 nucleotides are TGCGCCAGCGAAACAGGGGCTGGCTACGAGCAGTACTTC.